This T cell receptor (beta chain) stems from a study of human T cells and chemical hapten exposure. For the study at large: Diphenylcyclopropenone was administered weekly to the scalp of patients throughout the roughly 23-week study.

V lost 5 bases, J lost 5 bases, and 12 bases lay in between. This CDR3 contains 13 residues. Germline V gene lookup returns CDR1 SGHTA and CDR2 FQGNSA. This clonotype appeared many times. Its antigen is unknown. As for time point: patch test 2, 6 weeks after DPC sensitization. As for treatment: therapeutic diphenylcyclopropenone sensitization with weekly scalp DPC. Total RNA came from unfractionated whole blood. General study results and limits: No shift was seen in TCRs above 1 in 1000 frequency with DPC sensitization.

Unique molecular identifiers were attached to individual cDNA molecules within the library. MiXCR was run by TCRdb on the RACE reads, yielding one entry per CDR3 protein. The sample lists over 35,000 distinct CDR3 sequences, just under 9% seen once, with around 16% in the top ten. V gene TRBV7-2 combines with J gene TRBJ1-1; D remains ambiguous. This clonotype originated in a woman in her thirties or forties with alopecia areata. Some clones in this sample may be carry-over from other donors' samples. Sequencing was performed on whole blood, taken in connection with sensitization to the hapten diphenylcyclopropenone (DPC). In DNA form, the CDR3 reads TGTGCCAGCAGCAGGGCGAGAATGACTGAAGCTTTCTTT. It specifies CASSRARMTEAFF.